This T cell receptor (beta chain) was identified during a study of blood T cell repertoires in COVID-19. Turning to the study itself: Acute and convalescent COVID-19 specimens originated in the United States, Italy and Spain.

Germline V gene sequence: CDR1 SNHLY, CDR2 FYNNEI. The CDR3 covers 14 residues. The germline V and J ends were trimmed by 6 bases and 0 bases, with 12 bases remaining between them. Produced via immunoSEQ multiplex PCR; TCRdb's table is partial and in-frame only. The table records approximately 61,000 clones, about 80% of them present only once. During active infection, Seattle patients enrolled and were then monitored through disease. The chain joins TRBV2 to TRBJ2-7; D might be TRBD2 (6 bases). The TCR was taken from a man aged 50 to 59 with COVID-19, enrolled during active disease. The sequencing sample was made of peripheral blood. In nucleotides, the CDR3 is TGTGCCAGCAGCCGGGACTGGAGCTCCTACGAGCAGTACTTC. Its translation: CASSRDWSSYEQYF.